Following are 23 T cell receptor beta chains from one sample sequenced in a study of blood T cell repertoires in COVID-19. Profiled with immunoSEQ multiplex PCR; TCRdb holds only in-frame clones, not every one. Of hundreds of thousands of clones listed, 85% are singletons. Sequences were obtained from PBMCs or T cells enriched from blood (not recorded which). These receptors were taken from a woman between 45 and 65 years old who had recovered from COVID-19.

The rearrangement uses TRBV5-1 and TRBJ2-1; D remains ambiguous. There are 13 residues in the CDR3. Trimming took off 4 bases at V and 3 bases at J, with 8 bases between the two ends. Germline CDR1 and CDR2: SGHRS and YFSETQ. This chain's CDR3 is CASSPLSYNEQFF. CDR3 DNA: TGCGCCAGCAGCCCGCTTAGCTACAATGAGCAGTTCTTC.

V and J are TRBV16 and TRBJ1-5; D may be TRBD1 (6 bases). Germline CDR1 reads KGHSY; CDR2 reads FQNENV. V was pared by 0 bases and J by 7 bases, with 25 bases between. This CDR3 has 19 residues. Written as DNA, the CDR3 is TGTGCCAGCAGCCAATCCCACCCGGCCCCCAGGGGTTGGGGCCAGCCCCAGCATTTT. Residues: CASSQSHPAPRGWGQPQHF.

This rearrangement joins TRBV30 to TRBJ2-3; TRBD2 matches 10 bases. Germline V gene sequence: CDR1 GTSNPN, CDR2 SVGIG (reference sequence). The CDR3 is made up of 16 amino acids. The V gene end was trimmed by 2 bases and the J gene end by 5 bases; junction bases not matched to a gene: 10. As DNA, the CDR3 is TGTGCCTGGAGTCGGCCAGCGGGGGGGCCAGGAGATACGCAGTATTTT. It codes for CAWSRPAGGPGDTQYF.

J is TRBJ2-6 and V is TRBV18; 9 positions match TRBD1. Looked up from germline, CDR1 is KGHSH and CDR2 is LQKENI. The CDR3 runs 17 residues. Unmatched junction bases numbered 3, after V lost 3 bases and J lost 0 bases. CDR3 DNA: TGTGCCAGCTCACCTGGACAGGGGAACTCTGGGGCCAACGTCCTGACTTTC. This encodes CASSPGQGNSGANVLTF.

The V call is TRBV14, the J call TRBJ1-2; no clear D. Germline CDR1 SGHDN, CDR2 FVKESK. The CDR3 loop spans 13 amino acids. V lost 8 bases and J 4 bases, leaving 14 bases between the germline ends. DNA of the CDR3: TGTGCCAGCGCAAAACCGGGTCTCTATGGCTACACCTTC. Protein: CASAKPGLYGYTF.

In this sample, this clone turned up a few times. The sample contains more than one DNA sequence encoding this CDR3. V gene TRBV10-2 combines with J gene TRBJ1-2, with TRBD1 matching over 10 bases. CDR1 and CDR2 (germline): WSHSY, SAAADI. CDR3 size: 13 residues. The ends lost 9 bases at V and 5 bases at J; junction bases unmatched: 6. In DNA form, the CDR3 reads TGCGCCAGTTCCGGGACAGGGGATTATGGCTACACCTTC. This sequence encodes CASSGTGDYGYTF.

This clone turned up a few times. V gene TRBV2 combines with J gene TRBJ2-2; 10 nucleotides agree with TRBD2. Looked up from germline, CDR1 is SNHLY and CDR2 is FYNNEI. CDR3 size: 15 residues. The junction had 3 bases not matched to a gene; V was cut back by 4 bases and J by 4 bases. CDR3 coding DNA: TGTGCCAGCAGTGGAACTAGCGGGGCCACCGGGGAGCTGTTTTTT. It translates to CASSGTSGATGELFF. Full variable domain (remainder filled in from reference TRBV2 and TRBJ2-2): EPEVTQTPSHQVTQMGQEVILRCVPISNHLYFYWYRQILGQKVEFLVSFYNNEISEKSEIFDDQFSVERPDGSNFTLKIRSTKLEDSAMYFCASSGTSGATGELFFGEGSRLTVL.

The gene calls are TRBV5-1 and TRBJ2-5; 11 bases agree with TRBD2. J was trimmed by 5 bases and V by 3 bases; bases with no gene match: 9. The CDR3 runs 16 residues. Germline V lookup: CDR1 SGHRS, CDR2 YFSETQ. The DNA of the CDR3 is TGCGCCAGCAGCTCACTTAGCGGGGGGGCCTGGGAGACCCAGTACTTC. Translated: CASSSLSGGAWETQYF.

The J gene is TRBJ1-4, the V gene TRBV30, with D unresolved. V gave up 0 bases and J gave up 6 bases, with 11 bases separating them. The germline gives CDR1 GTSNPN, CDR2 SVGIG (reference sequence). The CDR3 length is 14 residues. The CDR3 spells CAWSVLGRDEKLFF. The CDR3 DNA reads as TGTGCCTGGAGTGTACTGGGGAGGGATGAAAAACTGTTTTTT.

The genes are TRBV4-2 and TRBJ1-2, with 12 bases lining up with TRBD1. Per the germline V gene, CDR1 is LGHNA and CDR2 is YNFKEQ. V gave up 1 base and J gave up 8 bases; unmatched junction bases: 8. The CDR3 covers 16 residues. The CDR3 nucleotides are TGTGCCAGCAGCCAAGCATCGGGACAGGGGGCCTTCGGCTACACCTTC. This encodes CASSQASGQGAFGYTF.

The chain employs TRBV9 and TRBJ2-2; 10 bases match TRBD1. The CDR3 extends over 16 amino acids. Per the germline V gene, CDR1 is SGDLS and CDR2 is YYNGEE. Trimming removed 4 bases from V and 2 bases from J; junction bases left unmatched: 5. CDR3 nucleotide sequence: TGTGCCAGCAGCCTCCGGGACAGGGGAAACACCGGGGAGCTGTTTTTT. This encodes CASSLRDRGNTGELFF.

A single count supports this clone. V and J are TRBV7-2 and TRBJ1-5; possible D gene TRBD1, 5 bases. CDR3 length: 15 amino acids. V was cut by 1 base and J by 0 bases, with 7 bases left in between. Germline CDR1 is SGHTA and CDR2 is FQGNSA. CDR3 bases: TGTGCCAGCAGCTTAGTACAGGCTAGCAATCAGCCCCAGCATTTT. Amino acids: CASSLVQASNQPQHF.

This chain connects TRBV4-1 to TRBJ1-2; TRBD1 agrees at 8 bases. The length of the CDR3 is 15 residues. V gave up 0 bases and J gave up 7 bases; unmatched junction bases: 7. The germline V gene encodes CDR1 MGHRA and CDR2 YSYEKL. CDR3 loop: CASSQDEQGAGGYTF. CDR3 nucleotide sequence: TGCGCCAGCAGCCAAGATGAGCAGGGGGCAGGTGGCTACACCTTC.

J is TRBJ2-6 and V is TRBV5-4; perhaps TRBD1 as D (6 bases). Trimming stripped 0 bases from V and 2 bases from J, with 6 bases between. Germline CDR1 and CDR2: SGHNT and YYREEE (reference sequence). CDR3 size: 15 residues. The CDR3: CASSLEGAGANVLTF. As DNA, the CDR3 is TGTGCCAGCAGCTTGGAGGGGGCTGGGGCCAACGTCCTGACTTTC.

The CDR3 DNA reads TGTGCCAGCAGACTCGATACCGGGACTAGCTCAGATACGCAGTATTTT. It is translated as CASRLDTGTSSDTQYF. The V and J genes are TRBV2 and TRBJ2-3; 9 bases map to TRBD2. The CDR3 length is 16 residues. The germline V gene encodes CDR1 SNHLY and CDR2 FYNNEI. J lost 4 bases, V lost 6 bases, and 11 bases had no gene match.

This clone was found a few times. The gene calls are TRBV30 and TRBJ2-7; 8 nucleotides match TRBD1. The CDR3 totals 13 residues. J gave up 2 bases and V 6 bases, and 6 bases lay outside the gene matches. Germline loops: CDR1 GTSNPN, CDR2 SVGIG (reference sequence). CDR3 DNA sequence: TGTGCCTGCAACAGGGGGACAACCTACGAGCAGTACTTC. Residues: CACNRGTTYEQYF. Using reference TRBV30 and TRBJ2-7 for the parts outside the CDR3, the full variable domain is SQTIHQWPATLVQPVGSPLSLECTVEGTSNPNLYWYRQAAGRGLQLLFYSVGIGQISSEVPQNLSASRPQDRQFILSSKKLLLSDSGFYLCACNRGTTYEQYFGPGTRLTVT.

The genes are TRBV12-3 or TRBV12-4 and TRBJ1-2, with D unresolved. Trimming took off 6 bases at V and 5 bases at J, with 13 bases between the two ends. There are 13 residues in the CDR3. The CDR3 DNA follows: TGTGCCAGCAGCCCCTTGGAGGGATATGGCTACACCTTC. It is translated as CASSPLEGYGYTF.

The gene calls are TRBV11-2 and TRBJ2-1; 13 bases are shared with TRBD2. The CDR3 extends over 16 amino acids. CDR1 and CDR2 (germline): SGHAT, FQNNGV. Losses at the gene ends were 4 bases for V and 8 bases for J; bases not matched to a gene: 8. Here the CDR3 reads CASSSRTSGSWDEQFF. The CDR3 DNA is TGTGCCAGCAGCTCGAGGACTAGCGGGAGTTGGGATGAGCAGTTCTTC.

The V and J genes are TRBV19 and TRBJ2-2, with TRBD1 identical over 7 bases. J gave up 5 bases and V 4 bases, and 4 bases lay outside the gene matches. The CDR3 is made up of 14 amino acids. Germline assignment: CDR1 LNHDA and CDR2 SQIVND (reference sequence). CDR3 protein: CASSSQQGTGELFF. The CDR3 DNA reads as TGTGCCAGTAGTAGCCAACAGGGGACCGGGGAGCTGTTTTTT.

The table lists this clone with a few counts. The V call is TRBV19, the J call TRBJ2-7; D may be TRBD1 (6 bases). The V end lost 6 bases, the J end lost 3 bases, and 15 bases lay between the germline ends. The germline CDR1 and CDR2 sequences are LNHDA and SQIVND (reference sequence). The CDR3 is 14 amino acids. The CDR3 DNA reads TGTGCCAGTAGCCCCAGGGGCGGAGTCTACGAGCAGTACTTC. Its protein is CASSPRGGVYEQYF.

The chain recombines TRBV19 with TRBJ2-7, with TRBD1 identical over 8 bases. The CDR3 length is 13 residues. CDR1 is LNHDA and CDR2 is SQIVND in the germline V gene (reference sequence). J was trimmed by 5 bases and V by 3 bases; bases with no gene match: 3. The CDR3 DNA is TGTGCCAGTAGTATGGACAGGGAGAACGAGCAGTACTTC. Amino acids: CASSMDRENEQYF.

V and J are TRBV6-6 and TRBJ2-1, with TRBD1 identical over 9 bases. V was pared by 2 bases and J by 9 bases, with 8 bases of the junction left unmatched. The CDR3 contains 15 residues. CDR1 and CDR2 (germline): MNHNY, SVGAGI (reference sequence). CDR3 sequence reads: CASSYGDRALSEQFF. The CDR3 nucleotides are TGTGCCAGCAGTTACGGGGACAGGGCCCTTAGTGAGCAGTTCTTC.

The chain carries TRBV5-6 and TRBJ1-1; possible D gene TRBD1, 5 bases. The CDR3 loop spans 12 amino acids. CDR1 is SGHDT and CDR2 is YYEEEE in the germline V gene. V lost 2 bases and J lost 7, with 9 bases in between. The DNA of the CDR3 is TGTGCCAGCAGCTTCCGCAGGGTTGAAGCTTTCTTT. Amino acid sequence: CASSFRRVEAFF.